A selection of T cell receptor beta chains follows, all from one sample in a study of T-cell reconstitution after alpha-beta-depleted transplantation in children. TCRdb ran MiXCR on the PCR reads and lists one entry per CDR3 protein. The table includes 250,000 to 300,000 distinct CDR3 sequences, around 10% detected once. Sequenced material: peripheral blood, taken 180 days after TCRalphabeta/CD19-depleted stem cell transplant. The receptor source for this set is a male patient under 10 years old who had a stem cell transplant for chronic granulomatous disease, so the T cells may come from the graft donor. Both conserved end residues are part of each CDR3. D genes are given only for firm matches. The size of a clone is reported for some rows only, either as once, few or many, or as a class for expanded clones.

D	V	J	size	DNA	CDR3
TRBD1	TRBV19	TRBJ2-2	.	TGTGCCAGTAAGGCGGGACAGGGGATCGGGGAGCTGTTTTTT	CASKAGQGIGELFF
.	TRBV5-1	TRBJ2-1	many	TGCGCCAGCAGCTTGGGACAGAACCAGTTCTTC	CASSLGQNQFF
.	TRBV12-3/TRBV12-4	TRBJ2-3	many	TGTGCCAGCAGTTTGGAGAGACAGACCACAGATACGCAGTATTTT	CASSLERQTTDTQYF
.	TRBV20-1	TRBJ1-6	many	TGCAGTGCTCCACTTAATCGACAGGATCGTCACAATTCACCCCTCCACTTT	CSAPLNRQDRHNSPLHF
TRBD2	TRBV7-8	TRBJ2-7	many	TGTGCCAGCAGCTTCGTCGAGCGGGAAACCTCCTACGAGCAGTACTTC	CASSFVERETSYEQYF
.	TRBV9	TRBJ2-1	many	TGTGCCAGCAGCGAAGCAAGCGAGGAGGATGGTGAGCAGTTCTTC	CASSEASEEDGEQFF
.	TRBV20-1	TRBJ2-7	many	TGCAGTGCTACCACAGGGAAGAGAACCTACGAGCAGTACTTC	CSATTGKRTYEQYF
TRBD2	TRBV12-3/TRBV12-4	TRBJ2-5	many	TGTGCCAGCAGAGCGGGAGTGGGAGAGACCCAGTACTTC	CASRAGVGETQYF
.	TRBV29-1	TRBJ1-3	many	TGCAGCGGCCAGGGGTGGGGTGAAAACACCATATATTTT	CSGQGWGENTIYF
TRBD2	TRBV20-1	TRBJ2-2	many	TGCAGTGCTAGAGTAGTCGGGAGGGATACCGGGGAGCTGTTTTTT	CSARVVGRDTGELFF
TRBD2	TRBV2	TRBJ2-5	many	TGTGCCAGCAGGTCCGGACTAGCGGGGTACCAAGAGACCCAGTACTTC	CASRSGLAGYQETQYF
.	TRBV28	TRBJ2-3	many	TGTGCCAGCAGCCCAGGGGGGTTAAGCGCAGATACGCAGTATTTT	CASSPGGLSADTQYF
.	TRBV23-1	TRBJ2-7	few	TGCGCCAGCGGATCACCGTCCTACGAGCAGTACTTC	CASGSPSYEQYF
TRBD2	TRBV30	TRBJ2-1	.	TGTGCCTGGGCCTTACTAGCGGGGATTTACAATGAGCAGTTCTTC	CAWALLAGIYNEQFF
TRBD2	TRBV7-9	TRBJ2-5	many	TGTGCCAGCAGCAAGGGACTAGCGGGAGGACAAGAGACCCAGTACTTC	CASSKGLAGGQETQYF
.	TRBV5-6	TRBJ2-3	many	TGTGCCAGCAGCTTGCATAACACCGGGACCCAGTATGGCGGTACGCAGTATTTT	CASSLHNTGTQYGGTQYF
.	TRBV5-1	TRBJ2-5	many	TGCGCCAGCAGCCCCGGACTGAACCAAGAGACCCAGTACTTC	CASSPGLNQETQYF
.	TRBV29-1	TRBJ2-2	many	TGCAGCGTTGGGCTGCGGGGCACCGGGGAGCTGTTTTTT	CSVGLRGTGELFF
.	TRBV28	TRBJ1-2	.	TGTGCCAGCAGTTATCGGGGGGTTGAAGGCTACACCTTC	CASSYRGVEGYTF
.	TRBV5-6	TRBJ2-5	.	TGTGCCAGCAGCTTCGCGGGGCTCCAAGAGACCCAGTACTTC	CASSFAGLQETQYF
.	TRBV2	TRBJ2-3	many	TGTGCCAGCAGTGACCCACAGGGTGTAGTGAGCACAGATACGCAGTATTTT	CASSDPQGVVSTDTQYF
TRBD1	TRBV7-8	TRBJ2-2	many	TGTGCCAGCAGTTTACTCACAGGGGCGGGTGACGGGGAGCTGTTTTTT	CASSLLTGAGDGELFF
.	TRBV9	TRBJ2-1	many	TGTGCCAGCGCCGCCCGGAAGGGGGTTAATGAGCAGTTCTTC	CASAARKGVNEQFF
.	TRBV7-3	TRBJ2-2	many	TGTGCCAGCAGCCCAGAATACACCGGGGAGCTGTTTTTT	CASSPEYTGELFF
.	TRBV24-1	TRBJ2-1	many	TGTGCCACCAGTGATCCCGGACCGGAGCTATACAATGAGCAGTTCTTC	CATSDPGPELYNEQFF
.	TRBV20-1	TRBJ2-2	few	TGCTGTGCTCCTGATTACACCGGGGAGCTGTTTTTT	CCAPDYTGELFF
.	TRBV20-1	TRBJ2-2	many	TGCAGTGCTAGATACTTGGAAACCGGGGAGCTGTTTTTT	CSARYLETGELFF
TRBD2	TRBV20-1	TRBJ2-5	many	TGCAGTGCTAGAGATTGGGGGGGGGAGACCCAGTACTTC	CSARDWGGETQYF
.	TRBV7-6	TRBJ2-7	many	TGTGCCAGCAGCCGAAATCAGGGGCGATACGAGCAGTACTTC	CASSRNQGRYEQYF
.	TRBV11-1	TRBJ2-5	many	TGTGCCAGCAGTATGGGACCTCAGGCGTTGGAGACCCAGTACTTC	CASSMGPQALETQYF
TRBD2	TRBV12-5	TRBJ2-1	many	TGTGCTAGTGGTTCCGGACTAGCGGGGGTAAATGAGCAGTTCTTC	CASGSGLAGVNEQFF
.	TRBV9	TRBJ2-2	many	TGTGCCAGCAGCGTAGCTACTGGACATCTTTTCACCGGGGAGCTGTTTTTT	CASSVATGHLFTGELFF
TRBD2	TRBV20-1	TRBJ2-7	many	TGCAGTGCTAGAGGGAGGGGACTAGCGGGAGTCTACGAGCAGTACTTC	CSARGRGLAGVYEQYF
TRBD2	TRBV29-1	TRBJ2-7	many	TGCAGCGTTAAACCTAGCGGGAGTAGGTACGAGCAGTACTTC	CSVKPSGSRYEQYF
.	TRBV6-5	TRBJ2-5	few	TGTGCCAGCAGTTATGGTGGTTCTCAAGAGACCCAGTACTTC	CASSYGGSQETQYF
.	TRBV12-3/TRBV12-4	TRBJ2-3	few	TGTGCCAGCAGTGAATCATCTAGCACAGATACGCAGTATTTT	CASSESSSTDTQYF
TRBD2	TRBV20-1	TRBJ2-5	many	TGCAGTGCTAGGGGTAGCGGGAGGGGAGAGACCCAGTACTTC	CSARGSGRGETQYF
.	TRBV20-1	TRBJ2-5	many	TGCAGTGCTAGACGTCAAGGAGAGACCCAGTACTTC	CSARRQGETQYF
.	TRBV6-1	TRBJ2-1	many	TGTGCCAGCAGTGTTACTAGACTACAATTGAATGAGCAGTTCTTC	CASSVTRLQLNEQFF
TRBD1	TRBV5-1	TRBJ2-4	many	TGCGCCAGCAGCTCCCTACCCTGGACAGGGGAAAACATTCAGTACTTC	CASSSLPWTGENIQYF
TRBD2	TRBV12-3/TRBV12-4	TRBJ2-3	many	TGTGCCAGCAGTTCCCCTAGCGGGAGAGGGGGTAGCACAGATACGCAGTATTTT	CASSSPSGRGGSTDTQYF
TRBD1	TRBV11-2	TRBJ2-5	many	TGTGCCAGCAGCGTCGACAGGGGTCGGGAGACCCAGTACTTC	CASSVDRGRETQYF
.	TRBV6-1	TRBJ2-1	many	TGTGCCAGCAGCCTGCCGGGGGGCAGTGAGCAGTTCTTC	CASSLPGGSEQFF
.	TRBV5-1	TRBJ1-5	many	TGCGCCAGCAGCTTGGGGGCGGGCGGCAATCAGCCCCAGCATTTT	CASSLGAGGNQPQHF
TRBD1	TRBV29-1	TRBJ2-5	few	TGCAGCTACAGGGGTCAGACCCAGTACTTC	CSYRGQTQYF